Here is one T cell receptor beta chain with its context. Its matching antigen is unknown. The data were taken from a study of CD4 T cells in relation to SARS-CoV-2 and coronaviruses. The repertoire was sequenced with immunoSEQ multiplex PCR; TCRdb's copy has only in-frame clones and lacks some. The table lists about 23,000 clones, 76% of them singletons. Before the COVID-19 pandemic, during about 2010-2018, CD4+ T cells were taken from unexposed donors. Isolation of CD4+ T cells took place after nine to ten days in culture. CDR3 length equals 17 residues. Losses at the gene ends were 4 bases for V and 7 bases for J; bases not matched to a gene: 13. Germline V gives CDR1 MGHRA, CDR2 YSYEKL.

The clonotype comes from a human donor in good health. The sequenced sample was CD4+ T cells from PBMCs, cultured in vitro. V and J are TRBV4-1 and TRBJ2-1, with 10 bases identical to TRBD2. In DNA, the CDR3 is TGCGCCAGCAGCCGCCATTCCGGGGGACTAGCGTCAAATGAGCAGTTCTTC. It translates to CASSRHSGGLASNEQFF.